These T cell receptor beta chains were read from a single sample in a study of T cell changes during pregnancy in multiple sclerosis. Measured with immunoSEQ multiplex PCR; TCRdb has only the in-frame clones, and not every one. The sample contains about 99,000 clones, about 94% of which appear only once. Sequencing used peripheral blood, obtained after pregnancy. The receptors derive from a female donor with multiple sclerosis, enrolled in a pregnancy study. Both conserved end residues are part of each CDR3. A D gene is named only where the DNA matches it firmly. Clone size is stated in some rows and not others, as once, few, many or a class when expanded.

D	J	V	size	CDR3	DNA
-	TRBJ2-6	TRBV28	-	CASSPIGGGANVLTF	TGTGCCAGCAGCCCGATCGGCGGTGGGGCCAACGTCCTGACTTTC
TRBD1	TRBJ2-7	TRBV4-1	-	CASSQEYTGVYEQYF	TGCGCCAGCAGCCAAGAATACACAGGGGTCTACGAGCAGTACTTC
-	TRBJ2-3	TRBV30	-	CAWSVGVAPSTDTQYF	TGTGCCTGGAGTGTAGGAGTAGCGCCTAGCACAGATACGCAGTATTTT
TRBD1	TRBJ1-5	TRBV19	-	CASRKTGTHNQPQHF	TGTGCCAGTAGGAAGACAGGGACCCACAATCAGCCCCAGCATTTT
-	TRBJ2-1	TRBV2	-	CASSSQGTNEQFF	TGTGCCAGCAGTAGTCAGGGAACCAATGAGCAGTTCTTC
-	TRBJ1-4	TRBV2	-	CASSETGSREKLFF	TGTGCCAGCAGTGAAACCGGGTCCCGGGAAAAACTGTTTTTT
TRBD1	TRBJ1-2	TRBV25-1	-	CASSEWRTGVFGYTF	TGTGCCAGCAGTGAATGGCGGACAGGGGTTTTTGGCTACACCTTC
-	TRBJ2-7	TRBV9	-	CASSVGGPRDEQYF	TGTGCCAGCAGCGTCGGGGGGCCTAGGGACGAGCAGTACTTC
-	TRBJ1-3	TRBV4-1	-	CASSHLFVSGNTIYF	TGCGCCAGCAGCCATTTGTTCGTCTCTGGAAACACCATATATTTT
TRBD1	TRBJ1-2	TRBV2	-	CASSEQGAVFYGYTF	TGTGCCAGCAGTGAACAGGGGGCTGTCTTCTATGGCTACACCTTC
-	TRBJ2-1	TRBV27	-	CASGLLQGINEQFF	TGTGCCAGCGGCCTCCTACAGGGTATCAATGAGCAGTTCTTC
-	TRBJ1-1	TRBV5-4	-	CASSLVPYTKAFF	TGTGCCAGCAGCTTGGTTCCGTACACTAAAGCTTTCTTT
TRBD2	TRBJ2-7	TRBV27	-	CASSPFSGSGEQYF	TGTGCCAGCAGTCCGTTTAGCGGGAGTGGCGAGCAGTACTTC
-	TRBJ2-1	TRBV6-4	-	CASSEGHSSYNEQFF	TGTGCCAGCAGTGAAGGACACAGCTCCTACAATGAGCAGTTCTTC
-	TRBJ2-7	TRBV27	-	CASSFAASYEQYF	TGTGCCAGCAGTTTCGCGGCAAGCTACGAGCAGTACTTC
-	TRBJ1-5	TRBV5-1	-	CASSIDSHNQPQHF	TGCGCCAGCAGCATAGACAGTCACAATCAGCCCCAGCATTTT
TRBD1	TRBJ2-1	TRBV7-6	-	CASSYLTGNEQFF	TGTGCCAGCAGCTATTTGACAGGGAATGAGCAGTTCTTC
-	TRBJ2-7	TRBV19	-	CASSMGVYEQYF	TGTGCCAGTAGTATGGGAGTCTACGAGCAGTACTTC
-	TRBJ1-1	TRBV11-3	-	CASSRRSDTEAFF	TGTGCCAGCAGCCGCCGGTCGGACACTGAAGCTTTCTTT
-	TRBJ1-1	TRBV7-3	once	CASSHRGRGTEAFF	TGTGCCAGCAGTCATAGAGGCAGGGGTACTGAAGCTTTCTTT
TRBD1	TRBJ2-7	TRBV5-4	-	CASSFAGGVYEQYF	TGTGCCAGCAGCTTCGCAGGGGGAGTCTACGAGCAGTACTTC
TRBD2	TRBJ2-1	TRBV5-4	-	CASSLEVLAGVPNEQFF	TGTGCCAGCAGCTTGGAGGTGCTAGCGGGAGTCCCCAATGAGCAGTTCTTC
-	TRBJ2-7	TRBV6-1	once	CASSEQIAATTYEQYF	TGTGCCAGCAGTGAACAGATAGCGGCCACCACCTACGAGCAGTACTTC
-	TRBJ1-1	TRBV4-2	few	CASSRERGNTEAFF	TGTGCCAGCAGCCGGGAACGGGGGAACACTGAAGCTTTCTTT
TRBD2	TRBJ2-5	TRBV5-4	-	CASSPGGGSGSRQTQYF	TGTGCCAGCAGCCCGGGGGGTGGTAGCGGGAGTCGGCAGACCCAGTACTTC
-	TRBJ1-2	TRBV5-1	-	CASSLERGNGYTF	TGCGCCAGCAGCTTGGAGAGGGGGAATGGCTACACCTTC
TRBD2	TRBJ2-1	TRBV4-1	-	CASSQDLQRLAGGPGNEQFF	TGCGCCAGCAGCCAAGACTTACAACGACTAGCGGGAGGGCCGGGCAATGAGCAGTTCTTC
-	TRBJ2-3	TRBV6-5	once	CASRPTGTDTQYF	TGTGCCAGCAGACCGACAGGCACAGATACGCAGTATTTT
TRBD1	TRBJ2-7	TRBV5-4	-	CASSPGQGVSYEQYF	TGTGCCAGCAGCCCTGGACAGGGGGTATCCTACGAGCAGTACTTC
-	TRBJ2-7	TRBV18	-	CASSLQGYEQYF	TGTGCCAGCTCACTACAGGGTTACGAGCAGTACTTC
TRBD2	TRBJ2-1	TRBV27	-	CASSWSSGHNEQFF	TGTGCCAGCAGTTGGTCTAGCGGTCACAATGAGCAGTTCTTC
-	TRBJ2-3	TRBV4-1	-	CASSVQAVDTQYF	TGCGCCAGCAGCGTTCAAGCGGTGGATACGCAGTATTTT
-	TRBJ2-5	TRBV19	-	CASSRTVLGTTQYF	TGTGCCAGTAGCCGGACAGTTTTGGGGACGACCCAGTACTTC
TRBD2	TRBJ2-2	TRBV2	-	CASSDRAGSNTGELFF	TGTGCCAGCAGTGACCGAGCGGGGTCTAACACCGGGGAGCTGTTTTTT
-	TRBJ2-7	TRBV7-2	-	CASSSTRPYEQYF	TGTGCCAGCAGCTCGACTAGACCCTACGAGCAGTACTTC
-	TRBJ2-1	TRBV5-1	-	CASSLADSDSYNEQFF	TGCGCCAGCAGCTTGGCGGACTCAGACTCCTACAATGAGCAGTTCTTC
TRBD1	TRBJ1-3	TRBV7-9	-	CASSPTGVSSGNTIYF	TGTGCCAGCAGCCCGACAGGGGTTAGCTCTGGAAACACCATATATTTT
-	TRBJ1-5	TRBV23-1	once	CASSQSIPGKENQPQHF	TGCGCCAGCAGTCAATCGATCCCAGGGAAGGAGAATCAGCCCCAGCATTTT
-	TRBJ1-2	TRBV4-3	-	CASSLAQGHGYTF	TGCGCCAGCAGCCTGGCGCAGGGGCATGGCTACACCTTC
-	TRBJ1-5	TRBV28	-	CASSLGVNQPQHF	TGTGCCAGCAGTTTGGGAGTCAATCAGCCCCAGCATTTT
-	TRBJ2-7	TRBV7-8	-	CASSRGTYEQYF	TGTGCCAGCAGCCGCGGGACCTACGAGCAGTACTTC
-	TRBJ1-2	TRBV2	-	CASSTGQLNYGYTF	TGTGCCAGCAGTACCGGACAGCTTAACTATGGCTACACCTTC
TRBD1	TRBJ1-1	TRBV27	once	CASSPFDRGVANTEAFF	TGTGCCAGCAGTCCGTTCGACAGGGGGGTAGCGAACACTGAAGCTTTCTTT
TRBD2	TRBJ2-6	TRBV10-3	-	CAISSLGPLAGGSGANVLTF	TGTGCCATCAGTTCGTTGGGGCCTCTAGCGGGAGGTTCTGGGGCCAACGTCCTGACTTTC
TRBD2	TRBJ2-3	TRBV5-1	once	CASSLFLAVTDTQYF	TGCGCCAGCAGCTTGTTCCTAGCGGTCACAGATACGCAGTATTTT
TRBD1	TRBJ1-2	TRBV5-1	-	CASSEGQVNYGYTF	TGCGCCAGCAGCGAGGGACAGGTGAACTATGGCTACACCTTC
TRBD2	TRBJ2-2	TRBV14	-	CASSQDPVLAGWIGELFF	TGTGCCAGCAGCCAAGATCCGGTTCTAGCGGGATGGATCGGGGAGCTGTTTTTT
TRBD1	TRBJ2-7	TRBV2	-	CATRNRGGTGYEQYF	TGTGCCACACGAAACAGAGGGGGGACAGGGTACGAGCAGTACTTC
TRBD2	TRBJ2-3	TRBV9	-	CASSVTVLAGGRGTDTQYF	TGTGCCAGCAGCGTGACTGTGCTAGCGGGAGGAAGAGGCACAGATACGCAGTATTTT
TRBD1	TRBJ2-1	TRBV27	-	CASSFMRTGTGVNEQFF	TGTGCCAGCAGTTTTATGCGAACCGGGACAGGGGTGAATGAGCAGTTCTTC
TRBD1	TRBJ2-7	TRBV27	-	CASGTGLAHEQYF	TGTGCCAGCGGGACAGGGTTAGCCCACGAGCAGTACTTC
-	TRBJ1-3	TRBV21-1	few	CAAGGLGNTIYF	TGTGCCGCGGGAGGGTTGGGAAACACCATATATTTT
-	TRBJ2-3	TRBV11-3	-	CASRSGSREGDTQYF	TGTGCCAGCAGGTCCGGCTCCCGGGAAGGAGATACGCAGTATTTT